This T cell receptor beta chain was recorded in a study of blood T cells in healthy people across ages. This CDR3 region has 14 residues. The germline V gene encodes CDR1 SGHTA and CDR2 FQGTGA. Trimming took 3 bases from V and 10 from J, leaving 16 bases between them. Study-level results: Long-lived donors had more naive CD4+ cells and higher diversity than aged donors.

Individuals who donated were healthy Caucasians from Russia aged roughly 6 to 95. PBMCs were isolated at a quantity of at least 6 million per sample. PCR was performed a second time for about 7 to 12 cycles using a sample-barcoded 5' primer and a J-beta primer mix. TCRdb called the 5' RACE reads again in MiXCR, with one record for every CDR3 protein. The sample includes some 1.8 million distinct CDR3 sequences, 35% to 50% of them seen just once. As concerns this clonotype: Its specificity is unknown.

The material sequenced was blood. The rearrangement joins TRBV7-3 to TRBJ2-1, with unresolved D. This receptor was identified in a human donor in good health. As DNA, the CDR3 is TGTGCCAGCAGCTTGAACAGATCCCCTGACGAGCAGTTCTTC. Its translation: CASSLNRSPDEQFF.